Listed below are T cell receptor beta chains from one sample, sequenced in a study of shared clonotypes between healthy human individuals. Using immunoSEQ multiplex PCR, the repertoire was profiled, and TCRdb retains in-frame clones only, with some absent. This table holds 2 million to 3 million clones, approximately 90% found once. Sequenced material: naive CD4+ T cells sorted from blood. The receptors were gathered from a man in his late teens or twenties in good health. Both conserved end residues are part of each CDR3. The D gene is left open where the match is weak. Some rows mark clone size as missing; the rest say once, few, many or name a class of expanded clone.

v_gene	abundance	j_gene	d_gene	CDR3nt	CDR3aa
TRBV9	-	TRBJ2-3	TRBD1	TGTGCCAGCAGCGTAGACGGGACAGGGGTAGATACGCAGTATTTT	CASSVDGTGVDTQYF
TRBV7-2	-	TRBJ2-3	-	TGTGCCAGCAGCTTATACGGTACAGGGAAAACAGATACGCAGTATTTT	CASSLYGTGKTDTQYF
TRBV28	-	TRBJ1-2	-	TGTGCCAGCAGAGAGCAACAGAACTATGGCTACACCTTC	CASREQQNYGYTF
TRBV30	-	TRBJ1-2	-	TGTGCCTGGAGTACTACTAGGGGCTACACCTTC	CAWSTTRGYTF
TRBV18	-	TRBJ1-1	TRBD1	TGTGCCAGCTCACAACTTGGGACAGGGGACACTGAAGCTTTCTTT	CASSQLGTGDTEAFF
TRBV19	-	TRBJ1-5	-	TGTGCCAGTAGTACTCAGACAGGCCTAGGAGATCAGCCCCAGCATTTT	CASSTQTGLGDQPQHF
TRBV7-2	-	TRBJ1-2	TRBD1	TGTGCCAGCAGCTGGCGGGACAGGGGATACGGCTACACCTTC	CASSWRDRGYGYTF
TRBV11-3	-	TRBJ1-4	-	TGTGCCAGAAGACAGGCATCTAATGAAAAACTGTTTTTT	CARRQASNEKLFF
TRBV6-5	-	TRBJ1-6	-	TGTGCCAGCAGTTACTCATCGATGTTCAATTCACCCCTCCACTTT	CASSYSSMFNSPLHF
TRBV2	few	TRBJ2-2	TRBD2	TGTGCCAGCAGGGTACTAGCGGTGGAGGGGGAGCTGTTTTTT	CASRVLAVEGELFF
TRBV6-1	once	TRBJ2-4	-	TGTGCCAGCATCCACTGGGAGGAGGCCAAAAACATTCAGTACTTC	CASIHWEEAKNIQYF
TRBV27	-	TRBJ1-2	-	TGTGCCAGCAGTTTCCAGGGTAGTCCTAACTATGGCTACACCTTC	CASSFQGSPNYGYTF
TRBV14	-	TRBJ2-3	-	TGTGCCAGCAGTCGCCCGGGCTCAGATACGCAGTATTTT	CASSRPGSDTQYF
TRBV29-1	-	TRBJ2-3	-	TGCAGCGTTGGAGCCAGACTCAGCACAGATACGCAGTATTTT	CSVGARLSTDTQYF
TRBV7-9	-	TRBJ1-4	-	TGTGCCAGCAGCCCCGGGGGAGCGGTCGAAAAACTGTTTTTT	CASSPGGAVEKLFF
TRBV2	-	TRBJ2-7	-	TGTGCCAGCAGTGAGGTCCCCTACGAGCAGTACTTC	CASSEVPYEQYF
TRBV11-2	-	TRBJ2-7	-	TGTGCCAGCAGCTTATTCAGGGGGGGAGGCGAGCAGTACTTC	CASSLFRGGGEQYF
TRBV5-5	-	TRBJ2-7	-	TGTGCCAGCAGCTTGGGGCAGGGTATCTACGAGCAGTACTTC	CASSLGQGIYEQYF
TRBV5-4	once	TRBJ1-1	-	TGTGCCAGCAGCTTGGGGTCAGGGTTTTCCTTCGGGAACACTGAAGCTTTCTTT	CASSLGSGFSFGNTEAFF
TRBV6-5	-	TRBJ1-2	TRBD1	TGTGCCAGCAGTTACTCGAAAGGGGGCGGGTATGGCTACACCTTC	CASSYSKGGGYGYTF
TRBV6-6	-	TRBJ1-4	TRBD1	TGTGCCAGCAGTTACACAGGGGTGGCTGAAAAACTGTTTTTT	CASSYTGVAEKLFF
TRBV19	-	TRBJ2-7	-	TGTGCCAGTAGTATGGCTCAGGGATCCTACGAGCAGTACTTC	CASSMAQGSYEQYF
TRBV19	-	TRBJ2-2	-	TGTGCCAGTAGCGACAGTGGCGGGGAGCTGTTTTTT	CASSDSGGELFF
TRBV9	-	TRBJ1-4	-	TGTGCCAGCAGCGTAGACGGTGTCAATGAAAAACTGTTTTTT	CASSVDGVNEKLFF
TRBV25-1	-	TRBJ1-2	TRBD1	TGTGCCAGCAGTGACCCGGGACAGTACAATGGCTACACCTTC	CASSDPGQYNGYTF
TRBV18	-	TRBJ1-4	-	TGTGCCAGCTCACCACAGGTCATGACTAATGAAAAACTGTTTTTT	CASSPQVMTNEKLFF
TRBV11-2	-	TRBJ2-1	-	TGTGCCAGCAGCTTAGAGGTGCCGCGGGAAGGCTTGCAGTTCTTC	CASSLEVPREGLQFF
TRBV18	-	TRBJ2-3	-	TGTGCCAGCTCACCGGACACTTACACAGATACGCAGTATTTT	CASSPDTYTDTQYF
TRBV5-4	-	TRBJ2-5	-	TGTGCCAGCAGCTTGGGGGGGCGGGGACTTCAAGAGACCCAGTACTTC	CASSLGGRGLQETQYF
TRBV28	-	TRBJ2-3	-	TGTGCCAGCAGTGGCCTGGGGGGGCGGGAGAGAGATACGCAGTATTTT	CASSGLGGRERDTQYF
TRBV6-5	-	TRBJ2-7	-	TGTGCCAGCAGTTACTCGGGTCGCAGCTCCTACGAGCAGTACTTC	CASSYSGRSSYEQYF
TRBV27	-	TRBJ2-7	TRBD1	TGTGCCAGCCAAGGACAGGCCAACCTCTACGAGCAGTACTTC	CASQGQANLYEQYF
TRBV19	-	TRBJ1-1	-	TGTGCCAGTAGTATTCAGGGGAACACTGAAGCTTTCTTT	CASSIQGNTEAFF
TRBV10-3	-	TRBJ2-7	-	TGTGCCATCAGTCAGGAGGGAGTGGCTAACGAGCAGTACTTC	CAISQEGVANEQYF
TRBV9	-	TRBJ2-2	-	TGTGCCAGCAGCCGTACCCCCGGGACCTCGAACACCGGGGAGCTGTTTTTT	CASSRTPGTSNTGELFF
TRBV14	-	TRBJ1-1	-	TGTGCCAGCAGCCAGTCCGGGGGGCCAGACACTGAAGCTTTCTTT	CASSQSGGPDTEAFF
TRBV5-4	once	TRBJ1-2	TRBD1	TGTGCCAGCAGCTTGGCCCGGGGACAGGATGGCTACACCTTC	CASSLARGQDGYTF
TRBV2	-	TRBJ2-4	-	TGTGCCAGCAGTGAGGGGCAGGGGAAAAACATTCAGTACTTC	CASSEGQGKNIQYF
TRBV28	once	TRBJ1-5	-	TGTGCCAGCAGTCCCGCTGGGAGTGGGAGCAATCAGCCCCAGCATTTT	CASSPAGSGSNQPQHF
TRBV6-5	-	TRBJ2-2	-	TGTGCCAGCGGATTCAGTGGGAACACCGGGGAGCTGTTTTTT	CASGFSGNTGELFF
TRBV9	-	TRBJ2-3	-	TGTGCCAGCAGCGGGGGTCGGAGCGACCTCACAGATACGCAGTATTTT	CASSGGRSDLTDTQYF
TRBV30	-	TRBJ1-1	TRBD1	TGTGCCTGGGCGGGACAGAGTAACACTGAAGCTTTCTTT	CAWAGQSNTEAFF
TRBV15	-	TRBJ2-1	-	TGTGCCACCAGCAGAGGCTTCGTTATAGAGCACAATGAGCAGTTCTTC	CATSRGFVIEHNEQFF
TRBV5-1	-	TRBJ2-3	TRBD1	TGCGCCACCACTTGGACAGGGAAAGGTGCAGATACGCAGTATTTT	CATTWTGKGADTQYF
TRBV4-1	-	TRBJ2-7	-	TGCGCCAGCAGCCAAGTCGGGGGACACGAGCAGTACTTC	CASSQVGGHEQYF
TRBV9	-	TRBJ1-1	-	TGTGCCAGCAGCGTAGCCCCAGAGACTGAAGCTTTCTTT	CASSVAPETEAFF
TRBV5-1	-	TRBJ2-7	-	TGCGCCAGCAGCTCCGAGACTAGTGCGGGCGAGCAGTACTTC	CASSSETSAGEQYF
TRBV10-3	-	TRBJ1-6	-	TGTGCCATCAGACAGGACGTGAATTCACCCCTCCACTTT	CAIRQDVNSPLHF
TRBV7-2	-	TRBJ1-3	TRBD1	TGTGCCAGCAGCCGCAACCTGGGACAGGGGGGAGACACCATATATTTT	CASSRNLGQGGDTIYF
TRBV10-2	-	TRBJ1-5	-	TGCGCCAGCAGATCCGGACAGTTCAATCAGCCCCAGCATTTT	CASRSGQFNQPQHF
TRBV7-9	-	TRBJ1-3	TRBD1	TGTGCCAGCAGCGAGACGCAGGGGGCTGGAAACACCATATATTTT	CASSETQGAGNTIYF
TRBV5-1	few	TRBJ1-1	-	TGCGCCAGCGCGGGGGGACAAATCACTGAAGCTTTCTTT	CASAGGQITEAFF
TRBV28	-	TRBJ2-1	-	TGTGCCAGCAGGACGGACTGGGGGAATGAGCAGTTCTTC	CASRTDWGNEQFF
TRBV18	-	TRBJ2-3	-	TGTGCCAGCTCAGCAAGGGACACAGATACGCAGTATTTT	CASSARDTDTQYF
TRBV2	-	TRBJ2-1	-	TGTGCCAGCAGTGAGACTAGTTTAGCCTCTGAGCAGTTCTTC	CASSETSLASEQFF
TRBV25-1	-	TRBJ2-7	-	TGTGCCAGCAGTGATCACGGGGTTTACGAGCAGTACTTC	CASSDHGVYEQYF
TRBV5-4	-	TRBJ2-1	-	TGTGCCAGCAGCTTGGCTCGGGAAAGGTACGATGAGCAGTTCTTC	CASSLARERYDEQFF
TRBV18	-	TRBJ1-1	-	TGTGCCAGCTCACCAGCCGCAATGAACACTGAAGCTTTCTTT	CASSPAAMNTEAFF
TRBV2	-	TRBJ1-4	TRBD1	TGTGCCAGCACCTGGGGGACAGGGGACGAAAAACTGTTTTTT	CASTWGTGDEKLFF
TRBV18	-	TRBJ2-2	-	TGTGCCAGCTCACGCTTGACCGGGGAGCTGTTTTTT	CASSRLTGELFF